The 17 T cell receptor beta chains below come from one sample, sequenced in a study of blood T cell repertoires in COVID-19. Sequencing was performed with immunoSEQ multiplex PCR; in TCRdb, only in-frame clones are kept and a portion is missing. Of under 200,000 clones in the sample, 70% to 80% were seen once. The specimen sequenced was peripheral blood. Receptors were obtained from a woman in her sixties with COVID-19, enrolled during active disease.

The chain combines TRBV7-9 with TRBJ1-1; no clear D gene. V was clipped by 3 bases and J by 10 bases, with 12 bases between them. Germline V CDR1 and CDR2: SEHNR, FQNEAQ (reference sequence). This CDR3 has 12 residues. CDR3 protein: CASSFVPTGAFF. DNA for the CDR3: TGTGCCAGCAGCTTCGTGCCCACGGGAGCTTTCTTT.

The chain is built from TRBV3-1 (or the pseudogene TRBV3-2) and TRBJ2-7; 8 bases align to TRBD1. V lost 3 bases and J lost 5; bases outside the gene matches: 9. From germline, CDR1 is LGHDT and CDR2 YNNKEL (reference sequence). The CDR3 consists of 15 residues. The CDR3 DNA reads as TGTGCCAGCAGCCATGACCGGGACAGGTGGGACGAGCAGTACTTC. This codes for CASSHDRDRWDEQYF.

The chain combines TRBV11-2 with TRBJ1-1; D gene ambiguous. There are 15 residues in the CDR3. Trimming left V 2 bases short and J 6 bases short, with 16 bases between. Germline CDR1 is SGHAT and CDR2 is FQNNGV. DNA for the CDR3: TGTGCCAGCAGCTTATACGGGATTATGGCGGCTGAAGCTTTCTTT. It codes for CASSLYGIMAAEAFF.

The chain combines TRBV5-6 with TRBJ1-5; perhaps TRBD1 as D (5 bases). Germline V lookup: CDR1 SGHDT, CDR2 YYEEEE. The V end lost 0 bases, the J end lost 2 bases, and 9 bases lay between the germline ends. The CDR3 contains 15 residues. The CDR3 nucleotides are TGTGCCAGCAGCTTGGCAGGGATCGGCAATCAGCCCCAGCATTTT. It specifies CASSLAGIGNQPQHF.

The chain joins TRBV19 to TRBJ1-1; a weak D match, TRBD1 (5 bases). This CDR3 region has 15 residues. V lost 5 bases and J lost 1, with 14 bases in between. Germline loops: CDR1 LNHDA, CDR2 SQIVND (reference sequence). The CDR3 DNA sequence: TGTGCCAGTAGTGCCCAGGACACGTCGAACACTGAAGCTTTCTTT. Translating gives CASSAQDTSNTEAFF.

This clone came up a few times. V is TRBV28 and J is TRBJ2-7; D is unclear. Germline-derived CDR1 and CDR2 are MDHEN and SYDVKM. CDR3 length equals 14 residues. V was cut by 2 bases and J by 0 bases, with 8 bases left in between. The CDR3 DNA is TGTGCCAGCAGTTTACACGGTACCTCCTACGAGCAGTACTTC. Translated, it gives CASSLHGTSYEQYF.

The chain carries TRBV7-2 and TRBJ2-7; possibly TRBD1 for D (6 bases). Germline lookup yields CDR1 SGHTA and CDR2 FQGNSA. CDR3 size: 12 residues. Trimming removed 5 bases from V and 3 bases from J, with 8 bases in between. The CDR3: CASSDRYYEQYF. As DNA, the CDR3 is TGTGCCAGCAGCGACAGGTACTACGAGCAGTACTTC. The whole variable domain, remainder taken from reference TRBV7-2 and TRBJ2-7, is GAGVSQSPSNKVTEKGKDVELRCDPISGHTALYWYRQSLGQGLEFLIYFQGNSAPDKSGLPSDRFSAERTGGSVSTLTIQRTQQEDSAVYLCASSDRYYEQYFGPGTRLTVT.

The V and J genes are TRBV11-2 and TRBJ2-7, with 7 bases aligning to TRBD2. CDR1 and CDR2 from the germline V gene are SGHAT and FQNNGV. This CDR3 has 15 amino acids. Trimming cost V 1 base and J 6 bases; bases outside gene matches: 9. CDR3: CASSLGWGRGGEQYV. CDR3 DNA: TGTGCCAGCAGCTTAGGTTGGGGGAGGGGTGGCGAGCAGTACGTC.

J is TRBJ2-7 and V is TRBV6-5, with 8 positions matching TRBD2. Germline V gene data show CDR1 as MNHEY and CDR2 as SVGAGI. The CDR3 is made up of 14 amino acids. V was pared by 6 bases and J by 1 base, with 5 bases of the junction left unmatched. The CDR3 nucleotides read TGTGCCAGCAGCGCCGCGGGGGGTTCCTACGAGCAGTACGTC. Translated, it gives CASSAAGGSYEQYV.

J is TRBJ2-5 and V is TRBV6-5, with 11 bases identical to TRBD1. V was clipped by 4 bases and J by 5 bases; unmatched bases: 6. The CDR3 runs to 15 residues. Germline V CDR1 and CDR2: MNHEY, SVGAGI. The CDR3 is CASSSRDRGGETQYF. CDR3 bases: TGTGCCAGCAGTTCCCGGGACAGGGGGGGGGAGACCCAGTACTTC.

V and J are TRBV6-5 and TRBJ1-1; weak D call: TRBD1 (5 bases). This CDR3 has 14 amino acids. V was shortened by 2 bases and J by 0 bases, with 7 bases between the two germline ends. Germline V gene sequence: CDR1 MNHEY, CDR2 SVGAGI. The CDR3 loop is CASSYGAVNTEAFF. The DNA of the CDR3 is TGTGCCAGCAGTTACGGGGCAGTGAACACTGAAGCTTTCTTT.

The chain recombines TRBV6-5 with TRBJ2-1; 9 nucleotides align to TRBD2. The V gene's germline CDR1 is MNHEY and CDR2 SVGAGI. After removal of 4 bases from V and 10 bases from J, the junction contained 5 bases not matched to a gene. This CDR3 is 13 amino acids long. DNA of the CDR3: TGTGCCAGCAGTTTAGCGGGAGAAGGGGAGCAGTTCTTC. This sequence encodes CASSLAGEGEQFF.

The chain is built from TRBV15 and TRBJ2-3, with a tentative D call TRBD1 (6 bases). There are 15 residues in the CDR3. The ends were cut back, 4 bases at V and 2 bases at J, with 13 bases in the middle. CDR1 is LNHNV, CDR2 YYDKDF, per germline (reference sequence). The CDR3 is CATSKGDTFTDTQYF. The CDR3 DNA reads as TGTGCCACCAGCAAAGGGGACACTTTCACAGATACGCAGTATTTT.

The chain joins TRBV5-1 to TRBJ2-1; TRBD2 agrees at 11 bases. The germline CDR1 and CDR2 sequences are SGHRS and YFSETQ. The CDR3 length is 17 residues. Trimming at V came to 4 bases and at J to 0 bases, leaving 6 bases not matched to a gene. CDR3 nucleotide sequence: TGCGCCAGCAGCCACCTTAGCGGGAGGGTCTCCTACAATGAGCAGTTCTTC. It codes for CASSHLSGRVSYNEQFF.

V and J are TRBV6-2 or TRBV6-3 and TRBJ2-7; perhaps TRBD2 as D (6 bases). Germline CDR1 reads MNHEY; CDR2 reads SVGEGT. CDR3 length equals 15 residues. The ends were cut back, 2 bases at V and 2 bases at J, with 13 bases in the middle. The CDR3 DNA sequence: TGTGCCAGCAGTTACCCTATCCGGGAGACCTACGAGCAGTACTTC. Translated, it gives CASSYPIRETYEQYF.

The chain recombines TRBV24-1 with TRBJ2-1, with D tentatively TRBD2 (5 bases). CDR1 KGHDR and CDR2 SFDVKD come from the germline V gene. The length of the CDR3 is 16 residues. V lost 3 bases and J lost 0, with 11 bases in between. The CDR3: CATSDRRVSSYNEQFF. Written as DNA, the CDR3 is TGTGCCACCAGTGATAGGCGGGTCAGCTCCTACAATGAGCAGTTCTTC.

The rearrangement uses TRBV11-3 and TRBJ2-3, with TRBD2 as a possible D gene (6 bases). CDR3 length equals 14 residues. The V end lost 3 bases, the J end lost 1 base, and 8 bases lay between the germline ends. Germline V CDR1 and CDR2: SGHNT, YENEEA. The CDR3 loop reads CASSLSGGTDTQYF. The DNA for the CDR3 is TGTGCCAGCAGCTTGTCGGGGGGCACAGATACGCAGTATTTT. Full variable domain (remainder filled in from reference TRBV11-3 and TRBJ2-3): EAGVVQSPRYKIIEKKQPVAFWCNPISGHNTLYWYLQNLGQGPELLIRYENEEAVDDSQLPKDRFSAERLKGVDSTLKIQPAELGDSAVYLCASSLSGGTDTQYFGPGTRLTVL.